A selection of T cell receptor beta chains follows, all from one sample in a study of blood T cell repertoires in COVID-19. Generated by immunoSEQ multiplex PCR, the TCRdb table keeps only in-frame clones and is missing some. This table has a few hundred thousand clones, around 88% appearing once. The sequencing input was PBMCs or T cells enriched from blood (not recorded which). These receptor sequences come from a woman in her forties with acute COVID-19. The CDR3 runs from the conserved cysteine through the conserved F or W. D genes are given only for firm matches. Clone size, where shown, is once, few, many, or a class for clones that have expanded.

clone_size | j_call | v_call | d_call | cdr3_nt | cdr3_aa
once | TRBJ2-5 | TRBV3-1/TRBV3-2 | TRBD2 | TGTGCCAGCAGCCACGGTCCGGGAGGAGAGACCCAGTACTTC | CASSHGPGGETQYF
NA | TRBJ2-1 | TRBV7-2 | TRBD2 | TGTGCCAGCGTAGGCGTAGCGGGAAGCTCCTACAATGAGCAGTTCTTC | CASVGVAGSSYNEQFF
once | TRBJ1-2 | TRBV15 | TRBD1 | TGTGCCACCAGCAGAGCCGAGACAGGGGATGGCTACACCTTC | CATSRAETGDGYTF
NA | TRBJ2-3 | TRBV12-3/TRBV12-4 | NA | TGTGCCAGCAGTTTAGTAATTAGAGATACGCAGTATTTT | CASSLVIRDTQYF
few | TRBJ2-2 | TRBV14 | NA | TGTGCCAGCAGCCAATTGGGGGGAGGAATCACCGGGGAGCTGTTTTTT | CASSQLGGGITGELFF
few | TRBJ2-5 | TRBV19 | NA | TGTGCCAGTAGTATTCGGCGGGCAGAGACCCAGTACTTC | CASSIRRAETQYF
once | TRBJ2-1 | TRBV7-9 | TRBD2 | TGTGCCAGCAGCCCGCCGACTAGCGGGAGTAGAAAGGACAATGAGCAGTTCTTC | CASSPPTSGSRKDNEQFF
NA | TRBJ1-1 | TRBV2 | NA | TGTGCCAGCAGTGAGCAGGGGATGAACACTGAAGCTTTCTTT | CASSEQGMNTEAFF
NA | TRBJ2-5 | TRBV30 | NA | TGTGCCTTGTCACAGGGCGGCGAGACCCAGTACTTC | CALSQGGETQYF
NA | TRBJ1-2 | TRBV20-1 | NA | TGCAGTGCTAGTATAGACAATTCTAACTATGGCTACACCTTC | CSASIDNSNYGYTF
few | TRBJ1-1 | TRBV30 | TRBD1 | TGTGCCTGGAGTCAGGGGGCGGGTACTGAAGCTTTCTTT | CAWSQGAGTEAFF
few | TRBJ2-3 | TRBV28 | TRBD2 | TGTGCCAGCAGTTTATATGGGACTAGCGGGGTGGGATCAGATACGCAGTATTTT | CASSLYGTSGVGSDTQYF
NA | TRBJ1-2 | TRBV5-1 | NA | TGCGCCAGCAGCTGGGACCTGGGGGGGTACTATGGCTACACCTTC | CASSWDLGGYYGYTF
NA | TRBJ2-1 | TRBV2 | NA | TGTGCCAGCAGTGATTCCCCCGGCTCCTACAATGAGCAGTTCTTC | CASSDSPGSYNEQFF
NA | TRBJ1-4 | TRBV6-1 | NA | TGTGCCAGCAGTGAAGCCAGACAGCCTAATGAAAAACTGTTTTTT | CASSEARQPNEKLFF
once | TRBJ1-5 | TRBV19 | TRBD1 | TGTGCCAGTAGGGGGGACAGGGAGGTCGGTCAGCCCCAGCATTTT | CASRGDREVGQPQHF
NA | TRBJ2-3 | TRBV11-2 | TRBD1 | TGTGCCAGCAGCCCTAGGCGGACAGGGAATACGCAGTATTTT | CASSPRRTGNTQYF
NA | TRBJ1-2 | TRBV29-1 | NA | TGCAGCGTTGATAAAGTACTCTATGGCTACACCTTC | CSVDKVLYGYTF
NA | TRBJ2-7 | TRBV20-1 | TRBD2 | TGCAGTGCTAGTGGACTAGCGGGAGGCTACGAGCAGTACTTC | CSASGLAGGYEQYF
NA | TRBJ1-1 | TRBV12-3/TRBV12-4 | NA | TGTGCCAGCAGGACTGCGATGGACACTGAAGCTTTCTTT | CASRTAMDTEAFF
NA | TRBJ1-5 | TRBV29-1 | NA | TGCAGCGTTGAAGATCTAACACAGGATAGCAATCAGCCCCAGCATTTT | CSVEDLTQDSNQPQHF
NA | TRBJ2-3 | TRBV4-3 | TRBD2 | TGCGCCAGCAGCCAAGATATTGGGGCTAGCGGGAAAACAGATACGCAGTATTTT | CASSQDIGASGKTDTQYF
NA | TRBJ1-5 | TRBV24-1 | TRBD1 | TGTGCCACCAGTGATGCAAACAGGGGAGGTCAGCCCCAGCATTTT | CATSDANRGGQPQHF
NA | TRBJ1-2 | TRBV25-1 | NA | TGTGCCAGCGTTCGTCCGGGACACGGGACCTATGGCTACACCTTC | CASVRPGHGTYGYTF
NA | TRBJ2-5 | TRBV28 | NA | TGTGCCAGCAGTCGAGTTGAAAAGACCCAGTACTTC | CASSRVEKTQYF
NA | TRBJ1-5 | TRBV20-1 | NA | TGCAGTGCTAGTCGCGACAGTCAGCCCCAGCATTTT | CSASRDSQPQHF
NA | TRBJ1-3 | TRBV28 | NA | TGTGCCAGCAGTTTGACAGTTACCTCTGGAAACACCATATATTTT | CASSLTVTSGNTIYF
NA | TRBJ1-2 | TRBV4-3 | NA | TGCGCCAGCAGCCAGCAGGACAGTTACTATGGCTACACCTTC | CASSQQDSYYGYTF
few | TRBJ1-5 | TRBV2 | NA | TGTGCCAGCAATGGACAGAATAGCAATCAGCCCCAGCATTTT | CASNGQNSNQPQHF
NA | TRBJ2-3 | TRBV10-3 | NA | TGTGCCATCGGAACCGAGGATGCTCCAGATACGCAGTATTTT | CAIGTEDAPDTQYF
NA | TRBJ2-5 | TRBV11-3 | NA | TGTGCCAGCAGCTTAGTGTACAGCCTCCACAAAGAGACCCAGTACTTC | CASSLVYSLHKETQYF
NA | TRBJ2-7 | TRBV5-4 | TRBD2 | TGTGCCAGCAGCTTGGGCGGGAGGAACAACGAGCAGTACTTC | CASSLGGRNNEQYF
NA | TRBJ2-3 | TRBV7-2 | TRBD2 | TGTGCCAGCAGCTTAGCCCTAGCGGGAGACGGCACAGATACGCAGTATTTT | CASSLALAGDGTDTQYF
NA | TRBJ1-3 | TRBV30 | NA | TGTGCCTCATCATTCCAGGGCTTTGTTGGAAACACCATATATTTT | CASSFQGFVGNTIYF